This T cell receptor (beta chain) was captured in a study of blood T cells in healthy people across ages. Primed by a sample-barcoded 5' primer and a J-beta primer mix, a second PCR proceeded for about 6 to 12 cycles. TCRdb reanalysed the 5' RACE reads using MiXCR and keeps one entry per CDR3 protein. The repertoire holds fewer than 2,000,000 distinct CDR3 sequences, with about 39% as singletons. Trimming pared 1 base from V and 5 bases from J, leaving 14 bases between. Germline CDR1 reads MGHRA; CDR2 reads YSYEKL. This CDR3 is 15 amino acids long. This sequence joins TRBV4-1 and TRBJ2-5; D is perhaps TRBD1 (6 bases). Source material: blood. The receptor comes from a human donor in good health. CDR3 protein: CASSQVHRDLETQYF. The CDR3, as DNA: TGCGCCAGCAGCCAAGTACACAGGGATCTGGAGACCCAGTACTTC.